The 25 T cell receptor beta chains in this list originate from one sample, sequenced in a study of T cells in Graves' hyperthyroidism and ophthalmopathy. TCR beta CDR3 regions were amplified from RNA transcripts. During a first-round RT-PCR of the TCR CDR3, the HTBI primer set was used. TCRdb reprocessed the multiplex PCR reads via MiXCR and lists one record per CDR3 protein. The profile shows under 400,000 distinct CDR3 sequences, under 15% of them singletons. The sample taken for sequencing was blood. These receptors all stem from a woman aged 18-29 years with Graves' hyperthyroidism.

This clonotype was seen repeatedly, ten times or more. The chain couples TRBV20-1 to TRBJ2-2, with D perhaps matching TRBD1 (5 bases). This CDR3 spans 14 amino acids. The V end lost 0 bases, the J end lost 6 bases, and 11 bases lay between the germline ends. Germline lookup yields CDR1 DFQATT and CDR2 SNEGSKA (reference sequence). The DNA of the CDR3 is TGCAGTGCTAGAGATTTGGCAGGGTCCGGGGAGCTGTTTTTT. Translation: CSARDLAGSGELFF.

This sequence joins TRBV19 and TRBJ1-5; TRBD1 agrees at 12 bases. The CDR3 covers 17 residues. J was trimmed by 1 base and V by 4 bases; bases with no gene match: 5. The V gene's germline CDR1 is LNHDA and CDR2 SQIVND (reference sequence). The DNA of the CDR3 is TGTGCCAGTAGTAGCCAGGGACAGGGGGCGAGCAATCAGCCCCAGCATTTT. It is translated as CASSSQGQGASNQPQHF.

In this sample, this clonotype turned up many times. Here the CDR3 reads CASSPYGQGQETQYF. The CDR3 DNA reads TGTGCCAGCAGCCCCTACGGACAGGGGCAAGAGACCCAGTACTTC. V is TRBV5-5 and J is TRBJ2-5, with TRBD1 matching over 9 bases. V gave up 4 bases and J gave up 2 bases; unmatched junction bases: 6. Germline V gene lookup returns CDR1 SGHKS and CDR2 YYEKEE (reference sequence). This CDR3 region has 15 residues. The full variable domain, its missing parts supplied by reference TRBV5-5 and TRBJ2-5, is DAGVTQSPTHLIKTRGQQVTLRCSPISGHKSVSWYQQVLGQGPQFIFQYYEKEERGRGNFPDRFSARQFPNYSSELNVNALLLGDSALYLCASSPYGQGQETQYFGPGTRLLVL.

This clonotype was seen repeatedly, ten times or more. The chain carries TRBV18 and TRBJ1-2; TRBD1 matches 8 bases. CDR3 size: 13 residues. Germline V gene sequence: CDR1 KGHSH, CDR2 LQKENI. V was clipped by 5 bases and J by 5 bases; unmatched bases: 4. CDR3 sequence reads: CASSSTGGYGYTF. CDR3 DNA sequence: TGTGCCAGCTCATCAACAGGGGGATATGGCTACACCTTC.

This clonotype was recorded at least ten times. The CDR3 region has the DNA TGTGCCAGCAGCTCTGCCGAAATGGGTTCACCCCTCCACTTT. Its protein product is CASSSAEMGSPLHF. The chain links TRBV9 to TRBJ1-6; no definite D call. V lost 4 bases to trimming and J lost 9 bases, with 14 bases between them. Germline V gene sequence: CDR1 SGDLS, CDR2 YYNGEE. This CDR3 spans 14 amino acids.

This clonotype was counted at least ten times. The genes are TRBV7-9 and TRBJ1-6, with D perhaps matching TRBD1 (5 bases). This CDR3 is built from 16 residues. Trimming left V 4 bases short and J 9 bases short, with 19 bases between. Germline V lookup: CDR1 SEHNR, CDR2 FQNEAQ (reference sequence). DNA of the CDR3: TGTGCCAGCAGCTCCCCTAGGGACTTTAGTGGTTCACCCCTCCACTTT. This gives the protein CASSSPRDFSGSPLHF.

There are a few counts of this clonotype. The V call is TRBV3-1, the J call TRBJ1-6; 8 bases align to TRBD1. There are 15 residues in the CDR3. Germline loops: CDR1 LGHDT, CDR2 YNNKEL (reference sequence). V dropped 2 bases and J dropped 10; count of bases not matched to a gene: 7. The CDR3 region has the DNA TGTGCCAGCAGCCAAACACAGGGGGTTCCCTCACCCCTCCACTTT. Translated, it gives CASSQTQGVPSPLHF.

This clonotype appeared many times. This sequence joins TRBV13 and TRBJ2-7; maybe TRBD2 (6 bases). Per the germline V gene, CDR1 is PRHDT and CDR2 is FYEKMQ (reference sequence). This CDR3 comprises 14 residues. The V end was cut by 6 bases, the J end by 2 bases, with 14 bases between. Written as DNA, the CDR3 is TGTGCCAGCAGTCCCGAGGCGGGACCCTACGAGCAGTACTTC. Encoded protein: CASSPEAGPYEQYF.

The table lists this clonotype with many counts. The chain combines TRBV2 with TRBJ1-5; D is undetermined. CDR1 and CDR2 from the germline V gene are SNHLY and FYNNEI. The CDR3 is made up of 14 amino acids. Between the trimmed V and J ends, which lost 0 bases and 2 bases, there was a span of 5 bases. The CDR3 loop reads CASSEASGNQPQHF. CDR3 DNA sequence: TGTGCCAGCAGTGAAGCTTCAGGCAATCAGCCCCAGCATTTT.

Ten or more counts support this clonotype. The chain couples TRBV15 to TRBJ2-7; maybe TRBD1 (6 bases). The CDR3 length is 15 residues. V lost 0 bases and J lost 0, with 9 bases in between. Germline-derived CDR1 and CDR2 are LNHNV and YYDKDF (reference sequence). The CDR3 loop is CATSRDPDSSYEQYF. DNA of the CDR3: TGTGCCACCAGCAGAGATCCGGACAGCTCCTACGAGCAGTACTTC.

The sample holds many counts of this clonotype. The CDR3 spells CASSLDGRMNTEAFF. Written as DNA, the CDR3 is TGTGCCAGCAGCTTAGACGGCAGAATGAACACTGAAGCTTTCTTT. The chain combines TRBV7-9 with TRBJ1-1; D uncertain. The germline V and J ends were trimmed by 1 base and 0 bases, with 9 bases remaining between them. This CDR3 is built from 15 residues. CDR1 and CDR2 (germline): SEHNR, FQNEAQ (reference sequence).

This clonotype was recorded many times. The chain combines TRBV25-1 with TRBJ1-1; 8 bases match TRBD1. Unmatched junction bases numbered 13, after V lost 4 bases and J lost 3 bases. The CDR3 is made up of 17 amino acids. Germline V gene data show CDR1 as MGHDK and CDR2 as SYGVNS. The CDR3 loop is CASSGTGRRIWDTEAFF. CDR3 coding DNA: TGTGCCAGCAGTGGGACAGGGAGGAGGATCTGGGACACTGAAGCTTTCTTT. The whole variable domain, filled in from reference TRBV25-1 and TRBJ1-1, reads EADIYQTPRYLVIGTGKKITLECSQTMGHDKMYWYQQDPGMELHLIHYSYGVNSTEKGDLSSESTVSRIRTEHFPLTLESARPSHTSQYLCASSGTGRRIWDTEAFFGQGTRLTVV.

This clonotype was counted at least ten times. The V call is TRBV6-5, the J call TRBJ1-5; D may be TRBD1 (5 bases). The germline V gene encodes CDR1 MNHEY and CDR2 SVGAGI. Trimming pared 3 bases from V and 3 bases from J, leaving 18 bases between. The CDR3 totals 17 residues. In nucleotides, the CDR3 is TGTGCCAGCAGTTATCAGTACCCCCCAGGGAACAATCAGCCCCAGCATTTT. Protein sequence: CASSYQYPPGNNQPQHF.

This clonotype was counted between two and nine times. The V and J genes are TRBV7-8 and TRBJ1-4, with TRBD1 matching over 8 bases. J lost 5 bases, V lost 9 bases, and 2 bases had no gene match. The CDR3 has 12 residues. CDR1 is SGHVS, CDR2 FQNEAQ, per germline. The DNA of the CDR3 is TGTGCCAGTAACAGGGGGAATGAAAAACTGTTTTTT. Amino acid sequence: CASNRGNEKLFF.

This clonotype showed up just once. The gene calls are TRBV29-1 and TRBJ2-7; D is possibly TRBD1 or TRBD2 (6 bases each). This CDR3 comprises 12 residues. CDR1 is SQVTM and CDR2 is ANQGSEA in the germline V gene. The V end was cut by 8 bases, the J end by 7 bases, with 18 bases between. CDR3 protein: CSFSGAVEEQYF. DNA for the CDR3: TGCAGCTTCTCGGGGGCGGTGGAAGAGCAGTACTTC.

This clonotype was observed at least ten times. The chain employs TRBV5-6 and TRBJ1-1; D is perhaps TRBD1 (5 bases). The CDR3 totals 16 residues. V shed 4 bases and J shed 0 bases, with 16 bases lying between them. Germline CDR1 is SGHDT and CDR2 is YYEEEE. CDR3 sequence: CASSTDSITMNTEAFF. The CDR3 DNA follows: TGTGCCAGCAGCACTGACAGTATAACAATGAACACTGAAGCTTTCTTT.

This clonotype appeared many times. In DNA, the CDR3 is TGTGCCAGCAGTTTAGGTGACTATTCCCTTAGCGAGCAGTACTTC. It is translated as CASSLGDYSLSEQYF. This sequence joins TRBV12-3 or TRBV12-4 and TRBJ2-7; TRBD2 might be the D (5 bases). Trimming removed 1 base at V and 6 bases at J, with 16 bases between. The CDR3 runs 15 residues.

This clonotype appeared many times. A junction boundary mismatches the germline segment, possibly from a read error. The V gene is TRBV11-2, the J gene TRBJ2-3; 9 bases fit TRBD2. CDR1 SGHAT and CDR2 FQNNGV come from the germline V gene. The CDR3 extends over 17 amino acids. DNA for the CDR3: TGTGCCAGCAGCTTAAGGATCCCTGGGACTAGCATAGATACGCAGTATTTT. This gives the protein CASSLRIPGTSIDTQYF.

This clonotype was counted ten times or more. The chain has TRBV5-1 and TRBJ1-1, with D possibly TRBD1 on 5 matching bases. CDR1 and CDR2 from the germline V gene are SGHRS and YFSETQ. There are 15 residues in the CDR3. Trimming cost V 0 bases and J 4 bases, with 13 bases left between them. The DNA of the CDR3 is TGCGCCAGCAGCTTGGCCGAGGGGTGGGCCACTGAAGCTTTCTTT. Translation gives CASSLAEGWATEAFF.

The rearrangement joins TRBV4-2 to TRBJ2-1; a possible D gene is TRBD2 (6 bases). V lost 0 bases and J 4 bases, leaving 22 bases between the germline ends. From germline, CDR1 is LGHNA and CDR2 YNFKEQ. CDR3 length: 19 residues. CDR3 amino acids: CASSQDTASLTEGYNEQFF. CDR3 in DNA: TGTGCCAGCAGCCAAGATACCGCCAGCCTAACGGAGGGGTACAATGAGCAGTTCTTC.

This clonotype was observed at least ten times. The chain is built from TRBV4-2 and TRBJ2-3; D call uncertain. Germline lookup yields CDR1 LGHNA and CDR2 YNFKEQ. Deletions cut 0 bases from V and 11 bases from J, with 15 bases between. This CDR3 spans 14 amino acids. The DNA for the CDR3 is TGTGCCAGCAGCCAAGATCGAATCGATGGTGTGCAGTATTTT. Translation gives CASSQDRIDGVQYF.

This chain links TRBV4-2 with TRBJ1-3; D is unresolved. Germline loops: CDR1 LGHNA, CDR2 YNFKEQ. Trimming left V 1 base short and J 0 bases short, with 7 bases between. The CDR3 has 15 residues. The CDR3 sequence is CASSQVGVSGNTIYF. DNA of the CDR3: TGTGCCAGCAGCCAAGTCGGGGTCTCTGGAAACACCATATATTTT.

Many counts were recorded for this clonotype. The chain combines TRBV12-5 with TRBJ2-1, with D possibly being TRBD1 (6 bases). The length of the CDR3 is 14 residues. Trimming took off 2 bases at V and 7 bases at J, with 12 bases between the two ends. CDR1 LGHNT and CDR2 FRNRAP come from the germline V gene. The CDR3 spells CASGLTGSRNEQFF. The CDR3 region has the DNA TGTGCTAGTGGTTTGACAGGGTCCAGGAATGAGCAGTTCTTC.

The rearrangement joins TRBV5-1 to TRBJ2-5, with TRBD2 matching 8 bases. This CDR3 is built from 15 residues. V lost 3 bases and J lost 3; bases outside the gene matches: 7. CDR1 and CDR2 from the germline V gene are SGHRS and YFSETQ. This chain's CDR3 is CASSSLIGGEETQYF. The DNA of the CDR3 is TGCGCCAGCAGCTCCCTGATCGGGGGGGAAGAGACCCAGTACTTC.

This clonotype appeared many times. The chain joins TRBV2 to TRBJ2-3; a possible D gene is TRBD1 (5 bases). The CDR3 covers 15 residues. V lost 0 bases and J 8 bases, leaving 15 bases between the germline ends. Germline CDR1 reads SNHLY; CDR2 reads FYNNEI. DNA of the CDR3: TGTGCCAGCAGTGAAGCATTGACGGCTAGGGGTACGCAGTATTTT. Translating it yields CASSEALTARGTQYF.